The 32 T cell receptor beta chains reported below all come from one sample, sequenced in a study of cytomegalovirus exposure and HLA in healthy donors. The PCR employed 60 Vbeta primers together with 13 Jbeta primers. Sequenced by immunoSEQ multiplex PCR; TCRdb stores in-frame clones only, minus some. The data show under 200,000 clones, approximately 12% seen once. Input material: PBMCs. The receptor source for this set is a man aged 50-59 years in good health and CMV-seropositive.

This clone was recorded a few times. J is TRBJ1-1 and V is TRBV5-5; perhaps TRBD1 as D (6 bases). Per the germline V gene, CDR1 is SGHKS and CDR2 is YYEKEE (reference sequence). The CDR3 is made up of 13 amino acids. V dropped 4 bases and J dropped 1 base, with 8 bases sitting between them. The CDR3 is CASSLQGNTEAFF. CDR3 DNA sequence: TGTGCCAGCAGCCTACAGGGGAACACTGAAGCTTTCTTT.

This chain links TRBV10-2 with TRBJ2-5; 10 bases agree with TRBD2. The CDR3 totals 15 residues. Losses at the gene ends were 2 bases for V and 2 bases for J; bases not matched to a gene: 2. Germline V CDR1 and CDR2: WSHSY, SAAADI. CDR3 coding DNA: TGCGCCAGCAGTGAGCCAGCGGGGGGGCAAGAGACCCAGTACTTC. Its protein is CASSEPAGGQETQYF.

This clone was counted between two and nine times. J is TRBJ1-1 and V is TRBV6-1; 7 bases are a match to TRBD1. The length of the CDR3 is 13 residues. Trimming removed 8 bases from V and 5 bases from J; junction bases left unmatched: 8. Germline values: CDR1 MNHNS, CDR2 SASEGT. CDR3 bases: TGTGCCAGCGTTTTGACAGGGAAGACTGAAGCTTTCTTT. It specifies CASVLTGKTEAFF.

The gene calls are TRBV5-1 and TRBJ1-3; a possible D gene is TRBD1 (5 bases). The CDR3 totals 17 residues. Germline CDR1 SGHRS, CDR2 YFSETQ. Deletions cut 5 bases from V and 0 bases from J, with 18 bases between. The CDR3 DNA reads TGCGCCAGCAGTCCCCTTCCCGGGGGGGACTCTGGAAACACCATATATTTT. This translates into CASSPLPGGDSGNTIYF.

This rearrangement joins TRBV27 to TRBJ2-3; 7 bases are shared with TRBD2. The V segment lost 2 bases and the J segment 0 bases; nucleotides outside the gene matches: 8. This CDR3 is built from 17 residues. Germline-derived CDR1 and CDR2 are MNHEY and SMNVEV (reference sequence). CDR3 amino acids: CASSLEASGPSTDTQYF. CDR3 DNA: TGTGCCAGCAGTTTAGAGGCTAGCGGACCTAGCACAGATACGCAGTATTTT.

There are a few counts of this clone. This CDR3 is missing its conserved last phenylalanine or tryptophan, likely due to a read error. The DNA is left out, because the CDR3 cannot be placed on it with certainty; the CDR3 is given as TCRdb lists it. The rearrangement uses TRBV9 and TRBJ2-7; whether TRBD2, the table's D call, matches the DNA was not checked. CDR1 is SGDLS, CDR2 YYNGEE, per germline. Including both end residues, the CDR3 is 8 amino acids long. The CDR3 loop reads CASSVAPC.

The V and J genes are TRBV9 and TRBJ2-2, with unresolved D. The V gene's germline CDR1 is SGDLS and CDR2 YYNGEE. The V and J ends lost 0 bases and 5 bases respectively, with 8 bases between them. The CDR3 spans 14 residues. CDR3 protein: CASSVGAGTGELFF. The CDR3 coding sequence is TGTGCCAGCAGCGTAGGTGCAGGTACCGGGGAGCTGTTTTTT.

The rearrangement joins TRBV25-1 to TRBJ1-5, with TRBD1 matching 10 bases. The CDR3 totals 14 residues. V gave up 10 bases and J gave up 6 bases; unmatched junction bases: 9. In germline, CDR1 is MGHDK, CDR2 SYGVNS. The CDR3 DNA reads TGTGCCATCAACGGGACAGGGGCCCTTCAGCCCCAGCATTTT. Protein sequence: CAINGTGALQPQHF. Using reference TRBV25-1 and TRBJ1-5 for the parts outside the CDR3, the full variable domain is EADIYQTPRYLVIGTGKKITLECSQTMGHDKMYWYQQDPGMELHLIHYSYGVNSTEKGDLSSESTVSRIRTEHFPLTLESARPSHTSQYLCAINGTGALQPQHFGDGTRLSIL.

This clone was seen a handful of times. J is TRBJ1-3 and V is TRBV6-1; 7 nucleotides line up with TRBD1. The CDR3 is 16 amino acids. Germline V gives CDR1 MNHNS, CDR2 SASEGT. J lost 0 bases, V lost 4 bases, and 6 bases had no gene match. The CDR3 here is CASSAGQASSGNTIYF. CDR3 bases: TGTGCCAGCAGTGCTGGACAGGCAAGCTCTGGAAACACCATATATTTT.

This chain links TRBV5-1 with TRBJ1-6; D might be TRBD1 (6 bases). Looked up from germline, CDR1 is SGHRS and CDR2 is YFSETQ. Deletions cut 5 bases from V and 7 bases from J, with 16 bases between. This CDR3 has 15 residues. CDR3 loop: CASSEQGPGNSPLHF. The CDR3 DNA reads TGCGCCAGCAGTGAACAGGGACCGGGCAATTCACCCCTCCACTTT.

This clone was seen only a few times. This sequence joins TRBV19 and TRBJ2-7, with D perhaps TRBD2 (5 bases). Germline lookup yields CDR1 LNHDA and CDR2 SQIVND (reference sequence). There are 13 residues in the CDR3. Trimming took 6 bases from V and 2 from J, leaving 11 bases between them. The CDR3, as DNA: TGTGCCAGTAGCCTTGGACTGACCTACGAGCAGTACTTC. This sequence encodes CASSLGLTYEQYF.

This clone appeared a few times. The chain recombines TRBV28 with TRBJ1-2; 9 nucleotides match TRBD1. Germline V lookup: CDR1 MDHEN, CDR2 SYDVKM. With 7 bases clipped from V and 2 bases from J, the junction kept 8 bases outside the gene matches. This CDR3 spans 15 amino acids. CDR3 DNA: TGTGCCAGCACCTCCGAGGGGACAGGGAACTATGGCTACACCTTC. This translates into CASTSEGTGNYGYTF.

This clone was detected only a few times. V and J are TRBV29-1 and TRBJ2-1; 10 positions match TRBD2. V trimming: 5 bases; J trimming: 1 base; junction bases outside the gene matches: 17. Germline V CDR1 and CDR2: SQVTM, ANQGSEA. The CDR3 is 19 residues long. CDR3 in amino acids: CSVPEVLAGGLASYNEQFF. The CDR3 DNA reads as TGCAGCGTTCCAGAGGTATTAGCGGGGGGCTTAGCATCCTACAATGAGCAGTTCTTC.

This CDR3 is CASRQDRVDTGELFF. The CDR3 nucleotides are TGTGCCAGCAGGCAAGACAGGGTGGACACCGGGGAGCTGTTTTTT. The chain carries TRBV7-3 and TRBJ2-2; 7 nucleotides match TRBD1. After removal of 6 bases from V and 3 bases from J, the junction contained 7 bases not matched to a gene. The CDR3 is 15 residues long. Germline V gives CDR1 SGHTA, CDR2 FQGTGA.

The table lists this clone with a few counts. The genes are TRBV5-1 and TRBJ1-1, with D perhaps TRBD1 (6 bases). The CDR3 has 14 residues. Germline lookup yields CDR1 SGHRS and CDR2 YFSETQ. V lost 2 bases and J lost 3, with 11 bases in between. The chain's CDR3 is CASSFVDRYTEAFF. The CDR3 DNA follows: TGCGCCAGCAGCTTCGTGGACAGATACACTGAAGCTTTCTTT.

This clone was detected only a few times. The rearrangement uses TRBV9 and TRBJ1-1; 10 bases are shared with TRBD1. The ends lost 3 bases at V and 0 bases at J; junction bases unmatched: 2. The CDR3 length is 15 residues. CDR1 is SGDLS and CDR2 is YYNGEE in the germline V gene. CDR3 loop: CASSGGTGVNTEAFF. CDR3 DNA sequence: TGTGCCAGCAGCGGAGGGACAGGGGTGAACACTGAAGCTTTCTTT.

The chain recombines TRBV5-4 with TRBJ1-6, with 12 nucleotides matching TRBD1. Germline V CDR1 and CDR2: SGHNT, YYREEE (reference sequence). The trim removed 5 bases at V and 5 bases at J, leaving 5 bases unmatched. The CDR3 runs 16 residues. CDR3 DNA sequence: TGTGCCAGCAGGGGGACAGGGGGCATCAATAATTCACCCCTCCACTTT. This translates into CASRGTGGINNSPLHF.

The genes are TRBV7-2 and TRBJ1-1; 8 bases agree with TRBD1. The CDR3 has 14 residues. Looked up from germline, CDR1 is SGHTA and CDR2 is FQGNSA. V was clipped by 5 bases and J by 7 bases; unmatched bases: 9. The CDR3 DNA sequence: TGTGCCAGCAGCCGGACAGGGAGACTGATTGAAGCTTTCTTT. Encoded protein: CASSRTGRLIEAFF.

The chain has TRBV5-1 and TRBJ1-3; the D is unclear. The CDR3 consists of 14 residues. V lost 4 bases to trimming and J lost 1 base, with 9 bases between them. Germline lookup yields CDR1 SGHRS and CDR2 YFSETQ. Here the CDR3 DNA reads TGCGCCAGCAGCCCCGGGGATTCTGGAAACACCATATATTTT. Translated: CASSPGDSGNTIYF.

With regard to this clone: Distinct nucleotide sequences in the sample also encode this CDR3. J is TRBJ2-1 and V is TRBV5-1, with D perhaps TRBD2 (7 bases). Trimming shortened V by 4 bases and J by 7 bases, and 9 bases separated the two germline ends. The CDR3 consists of 12 residues. Germline CDR1 reads SGHRS; CDR2 reads YFSETQ. CDR3 DNA sequence: TGCGCCAGCAGCGAGGGGGGGAATGAGCAGTTCTTC. Its translation is CASSEGGNEQFF.

The V call is TRBV6-5, the J call TRBJ1-5; TRBD1 agrees at 7 bases. CDR1 and CDR2 from the germline V gene are MNHEY and SVGAGI. The CDR3 extends over 15 amino acids. Trimming removed 5 bases from V and 2 bases from J; junction bases left unmatched: 6. CDR3 sequence: CASSPDRMGNQPQHF. For the CDR3, the DNA is TGTGCCAGCAGTCCGGACAGGATGGGCAATCAGCCCCAGCATTTT.

The sample holds a few counts of this clone. The chain uses TRBV7-2 and TRBJ1-4; maybe TRBD1 (6 bases). The CDR3 extends over 15 amino acids. Germline V gene lookup returns CDR1 SGHTA and CDR2 FQGNSA. V lost 5 bases and J 7 bases, leaving 17 bases between the germline ends. The CDR3 DNA sequence: TGTGCCAGCAGCCCCGAGCGGGGGGCGGGTGAAAAACTGTTTTTT. Protein: CASSPERGAGEKLFF.

J is TRBJ2-3 and V is TRBV6-5, with D possibly being TRBD2 (6 bases). Germline V gene sequence: CDR1 MNHEY, CDR2 SVGAGI. Between the trimmed V and J ends, which lost 4 bases and 14 bases, there was a span of 16 bases. The CDR3 is made up of 12 amino acids. The CDR3 is CASSSPGTELYF. CDR3 DNA: TGTGCCAGCAGTTCCCCCGGGACTGAATTGTATTTT.

The V gene is TRBV19, the J gene TRBJ2-4; weak D call: TRBD2 (6 bases). Per the germline V gene, CDR1 is LNHDA and CDR2 is SQIVND (reference sequence). The CDR3 totals 13 residues. Trimming removed 7 bases at V and 8 bases at J, with 15 bases between. The CDR3 DNA sequence: TGTGCCAGTACTACGGGCCGCGGGGACATTCAGTACTTC. Translating it yields CASTTGRGDIQYF.

The chain has TRBV7-8 and TRBJ2-6; no clear D gene. Germline V gene lookup returns CDR1 SGHVS and CDR2 FQNEAQ. The CDR3 is 17 amino acids. V lost 0 bases and J 2 bases, leaving 11 bases between the germline ends. The CDR3 loop reads CASSLAVAIAGANVLTF. The CDR3, as DNA: TGTGCCAGCAGCTTAGCGGTTGCGATCGCTGGGGCCAACGTCCTGACTTTC.

This rearrangement joins TRBV6-6 to TRBJ2-7, with 7 bases fitting TRBD2. Germline values: CDR1 MNHNY, CDR2 SVGAGI (reference sequence). Germline trimming cut 3 bases from V and 3 bases from J; bases unmatched to any gene: 5. The CDR3 is made up of 14 amino acids. In nucleotides, the CDR3 is TGTGCCAGCAGTTATGGGGCGGGGGTCTACGAGCAGTACGTC. It yields the protein CASSYGAGVYEQYV.

The chain combines TRBV27 with TRBJ1-6, with D perhaps TRBD1 (6 bases). V lost 2 bases and J 0 bases, leaving 8 bases between the germline ends. In germline, CDR1 is MNHEY, CDR2 SMNVEV (reference sequence). This CDR3 is 16 amino acids long. CDR3 loop: CASSLTDSSYNSPLHF. In DNA form, the CDR3 reads TGTGCCAGCAGTTTAACGGACAGCTCCTATAATTCACCCCTCCACTTT.

This clone was counted a few times. This chain uses TRBV7-9 with TRBJ1-2, with 7 bases matching TRBD1. V lost 5 bases to trimming and J lost 8 bases; unmatched junction nucleotides: 8. Germline loops: CDR1 SEHNR, CDR2 FQNEAQ (reference sequence). The CDR3 has 13 amino acids. The CDR3: CASSHEGAEGYTF. CDR3 DNA: TGTGCCAGCAGCCATGAGGGGGCGGAAGGCTACACCTTC.

This clone was counted a few times. J is TRBJ1-5 and V is TRBV18, with D possibly TRBD1 on 5 matching bases. V was trimmed by 2 bases and J by 4 bases, leaving 9 bases between them. The V gene's germline CDR1 is KGHSH and CDR2 LQKENI. The CDR3 sequence is 14 residues long. CDR3 amino acids: CASSPAGRNQPQHF. As DNA, the CDR3 is TGTGCCAGCTCACCAGCAGGGCGGAATCAGCCCCAGCATTTT.

V gene TRBV29-1 combines with J gene TRBJ1-2; the D gene is possibly TRBD1 (6 bases). There are 12 residues in the CDR3. The V gene lost 7 bases and the J gene lost 7 bases, with 16 bases spanning the gap. Per germline, CDR1 SQVTM and CDR2 ANQGSEA. CDR3 sequence: CSASGTPSGYTF. For the CDR3, the DNA is TGCAGCGCCTCGGGGACACCTTCTGGCTACACCTTC. Looking up the rest from reference TRBV29-1 and TRBJ1-2 gives the full variable domain: SAVISQKPSRDICQRGTSLTIQCQVDSQVTMMFWYRQQPGQSLTLIATANQGSEATYESGFVIDKFPISRPNLTFSTLTVSNMSPEDSSIYLCSASGTPSGYTFGSGTRLTVV.

CDR3 nucleotide sequence: TGTGCCAGCAGGGAGTTGGCCAAAAACATTCAGTACTTC. It is translated as CASRELAKNIQYF. The rearrangement uses TRBV2 and TRBJ2-4; D unclear. Germline CDR1 is SNHLY and CDR2 is FYNNEI. The CDR3 totals 13 residues. V lost 6 bases and J 1 base, leaving 7 bases between the germline ends. Complete variable domain (other parts from reference TRBV2 and TRBJ2-4): EPEVTQTPSHQVTQMGQEVILRCVPISNHLYFYWYRQILGQKVEFLVSFYNNEISEKSEIFDDQFSVERPDGSNFTLKIRSTKLEDSAMYFCASRELAKNIQYFGAGTRLSVL.

A few counts support this clone. One junction end disagrees with the germline gene, perhaps due to a read error. The CDR3 DNA reads TGTGACAGCAGCCCCTTGGGGACATATAAAGGAAATGAGCAGTTCTTC. It yields the protein CDSSPLGTYKGNEQFF. The chain recombines TRBV7-9 with TRBJ2-1; a weak D match, TRBD1 (6 bases). In germline, CDR1 is SEHNR, CDR2 FQNEAQ (reference sequence). CDR3 length: 16 residues. The full variable domain, its missing parts supplied by reference TRBV7-9 and TRBJ2-1, is DTGVSQNPRHKITKRGQNVTFRCDPISEHNRLYWYRQTLGQGPEFLTYFQNEAQLEKSRLLSDRFSAERPKGSFSTLEIQRTEQGDSAMYLCDSSPLGTYKGNEQFFGPGTRLTVL.